This T cell receptor beta chain originates from a study of T cells in tuberculosis. This clone came up once. The table came from immunoSEQ multiplex PCR; TCRdb's copy has only in-frame clones and leaves some out. The sample records about 43,000 clones, approximately 94% being singletons. V lost 5 bases to trimming and J lost 0 bases, with 15 bases between them. The length of the CDR3 is 16 residues. The germline CDR1 and CDR2 sequences are SNHLY and FYNNEI. This rearrangement joins TRBV2 to TRBJ2-3, with D possibly being TRBD1 (5 bases). The sequencing input was PBMCs. This TCR was sampled from a donor aged 10 to 29 with latent tuberculosis or without tuberculosis infection. Some clones in this sample may be carry-over from other donors' samples. The CDR3 here is CASSPGDSFSTDTQYF. The CDR3 DNA reads TGTGCCAGCAGTCCGGGTGACAGTTTTAGCACAGATACGCAGTATTTT.